This is a list of T cell receptor beta chains from one sample in a study of blood T cell repertoires in COVID-19. Method: immunoSEQ multiplex PCR; TCRdb's copy keeps in-frame clones and lacks some. Among 350,000 to 550,000 clones, 80% to 90% were seen once, and the ten largest hold 1.1%. The sample consisted of PBMCs or T cells enriched from blood (not recorded which). These receptors came from a man younger than 45 who had recovered from COVID-19. CDR3s include the opening cysteine and the closing phenylalanine or tryptophan. A D gene is named only where the DNA matches it firmly. Only part of the rows carry a size: once, few, many, or a class if the clone is expanded.

TRBV5-4	-	-	TRBJ2-3	CASSVDLGAYTQYF	TGTGCCAGCAGTGTGGACCTAGGGGCATATACGCAGTATTTT
TRBV19	-	TRBD1	TRBJ1-1	CASSTGGVLTNTEAFF	TGTGCCAGTAGCACAGGGGGCGTATTAACGAACACTGAAGCTTTCTTT
TRBV21-1	-	-	TRBJ1-2	CASSKVRRGLVNYGYTF	TGTGCCAGCAGCAAAGTGCGTAGGGGGCTGGTAAACTATGGCTACACCTTC
TRBV12-3/TRBV12-4	-	-	TRBJ1-5	CASSPEGYTPQHF	TGTGCCAGCAGTCCCGAGGGCTACACCCCCCAGCATTTT
TRBV2	-	-	TRBJ2-2	CASSESRGGELFF	TGTGCCAGCAGTGAATCGCGGGGCGGGGAGCTGTTTTTT
TRBV7-6	-	TRBD1	TRBJ2-3	CASSSTGADGDTQYF	TGTGCCAGCAGCTCGACAGGGGCGGACGGAGATACGCAGTATTTT
TRBV7-9	-	-	TRBJ1-5	CASSANRDIQHF	TGTGCCAGCAGCGCAAACAGGGACATCCAGCATTTT
TRBV11-2	-	TRBD2	TRBJ2-3	CASSLISGAGVADTQYF	TGTGCCAGCAGCTTAATTTCCGGGGCGGGAGTCGCAGATACGCAGTATTTT
TRBV6-5	once	TRBD2	TRBJ2-4	CASSTREGNIQYF	TGTGCCAGCAGTACCAGGGAGGGAAACATTCAGTACTTC
TRBV19	-	TRBD1	TRBJ2-7	CASSPGTGAYEQYF	TGTGCCAGTAGTCCCGGGACAGGGGCCTACGAGCAGTACTTC
TRBV11-2	-	TRBD2	TRBJ2-2	CASSLRTSGITNTGELFF	TGTGCCAGCAGCTTAAGGACTAGCGGAATAACGAACACCGGGGAGCTGTTTTTT
TRBV30	-	TRBD1	TRBJ2-7	CAWIPRPGQGVYEQYF	TGTGCCTGGATTCCTAGGCCGGGACAGGGGGTCTACGAGCAGTACTTC
TRBV6-5	-	TRBD1	TRBJ1-2	CASRFRGQYGYTF	TGTGCCAGCAGATTCAGGGGGCAATATGGCTACACCTTC
TRBV11-1	-	-	TRBJ2-1	CASSQMSRSSYNEQFF	TGTGCCAGCAGCCAGATGTCCAGAAGCTCCTACAATGAGCAGTTCTTC
TRBV5-1	-	-	TRBJ1-2	CASSRPETGFYGYTF	TGCGCCAGCAGCCGTCCGGAAACAGGGTTTTATGGCTACACCTTC
TRBV2	-	-	TRBJ2-1	CASSSSSTEQFF	TGTGCCAGCAGCTCAAGTAGCACTGAGCAGTTCTTC
TRBV11-2	-	-	TRBJ2-7	CASTITGSAYEQYF	TGTGCCAGCACCATAACCGGGAGCGCCTACGAGCAGTACTTC
TRBV5-1	-	-	TRBJ2-3	CASSLVNSGDTQYF	TGCGCCAGCAGCTTGGTGAATTCGGGAGATACGCAGTATTTT
TRBV18	-	-	TRBJ2-1	CASSFGRGKWPSWNNEQFF	TGTGCCAGCTCATTCGGTCGCGGGAAATGGCCCTCTTGGAACAATGAGCAGTTCTTC
TRBV5-8	once	-	TRBJ2-7	CASSLMSGVLDEQYF	TGTGCCAGCAGCTTGATGTCGGGAGTACTCGACGAGCAGTACTTC
TRBV7-9	-	TRBD1	TRBJ1-1	CASRSLPGQGHSDTEAFF	TGTGCCAGCAGGTCCTTACCGGGACAGGGGCATTCAGACACTGAAGCTTTCTTT
TRBV6-6	-	-	TRBJ1-6	CASSSSNSPLHF	TGTGCCAGCAGTTCGTCCAATTCACCCCTCCACTTT
TRBV3-1/TRBV3-2	-	TRBD2	TRBJ2-3	CASSHGTSGSIDTQYF	TGTGCCAGCAGCCACGGGACTAGCGGGAGTATAGATACGCAGTATTTT
TRBV18	-	-	TRBJ1-2	CASSPGAGSEYGYTF	TGTGCCAGCTCACCTGGGGCAGGGTCGGAGTATGGCTACACCTTC
TRBV28	once	TRBD1	TRBJ1-3	CASSPPGQGFTRIYF	TGTGCCAGCAGTCCACCGGGACAGGGGTTTACCCGCATATATTTT